The 9 T cell receptor beta chains in this list originate from one sample, sequenced in a study of blood T cell repertoires in COVID-19. This table comes from immunoSEQ multiplex PCR, and its TCRdb copy is limited to in-frame clones, with some not included. The sample gives some 160,000 clones, 75% to 90% of which show up once; less than 4% is in the top ten. The material sequenced was PBMCs or T cells enriched from blood (not recorded which). All receptors come from a woman in her fifties or sixties who had recovered from COVID-19.

The chain couples TRBV3-1 (or the pseudogene TRBV3-2) to TRBJ2-2, with 11 bases fitting TRBD2. This CDR3 spans 15 amino acids. Losses at the gene ends were 3 bases for V and 6 bases for J; bases not matched to a gene: 3. Germline V gene data show CDR1 as LGHDT and CDR2 as YNNKEL (reference sequence). This chain's CDR3 is CASSHLAGGAGELFF. CDR3 DNA sequence: TGTGCCAGCAGCCATCTAGCGGGGGGCGCCGGGGAGCTGTTTTTT.

This chain uses TRBV9 with TRBJ2-1, with D perhaps matching TRBD2 (6 bases). Trimming took 3 bases from V and 2 from J, leaving 6 bases between them. Per the germline V gene, CDR1 is SGDLS and CDR2 is YYNGEE. The CDR3 has 13 amino acids. The CDR3 DNA reads TGTGCCAGCAGCGGGGGGGCCTACAATGAGCAGTTCTTC. This codes for CASSGGAYNEQFF.

The rearrangement links TRBV15 to TRBJ2-3, with 7 nucleotides matching TRBD1. Trimming took 1 base from V and 1 from J; bases not matched to a gene: 8. Germline V gene data show CDR1 as LNHNV and CDR2 as YYDKDF (reference sequence). CDR3 length: 17 residues. CDR3 nucleotides: TGTGCCACCAGCAGAGGGGCAGGGGGATCGGGCACAGATACGCAGTATTTT. Translated, it gives CATSRGAGGSGTDTQYF.

This clone was recorded a few times. The rearrangement joins TRBV9 to TRBJ1-1; maybe TRBD1 (6 bases). This CDR3 is built from 13 residues. V lost 3 bases to trimming and J lost 4 bases, with 10 bases between them. Per germline, CDR1 SGDLS and CDR2 YYNGEE. For the CDR3, the DNA is TGTGCCAGCAGCGAATGGACAGCCACTGAAGCTTTCTTT. It codes for CASSEWTATEAFF.

This chain links TRBV18 with TRBJ1-2; TRBD1 agrees at 7 bases. This CDR3 comprises 16 residues. Germline V CDR1 and CDR2: KGHSH, LQKENI. Trimming took 3 bases from V and 2 from J; bases not matched to a gene: 9. This CDR3 is CASSPFSGQSNYGYTF. The CDR3 nucleotides read TGTGCCAGCTCACCCTTTTCGGGACAGAGCAACTATGGCTACACCTTC.

The V and J genes are TRBV2 and TRBJ2-5; 11 bases agree with TRBD1. The V gene end was trimmed by 7 bases and the J gene end by 9 bases; junction bases not matched to a gene: 10. The CDR3 sequence is 14 residues long. Looked up from germline, CDR1 is SNHLY and CDR2 is FYNNEI. In nucleotides, the CDR3 is TGTGCCAGCACTAGGAGGGGACAGGGGGAGTCCCAGTACTTC. This codes for CASTRRGQGESQYF.

The chain combines TRBV19 with TRBJ1-6; perhaps TRBD1 as D (5 bases). The CDR3 has 14 residues. The V gene's germline CDR1 is LNHDA and CDR2 SQIVND (reference sequence). V lost 5 bases, J lost 14 bases, and 19 bases lay in between. Here the CDR3 reads CASSGGTGGVTLHF. In DNA, the CDR3 is TGTGCCAGTAGTGGCGGGACGGGCGGGGTAACCCTCCACTTT.

V usage is TRBV5-6 and J usage is TRBJ1-5; 8 positions agree with TRBD1. This CDR3 region has 14 residues. CDR1 is SGHDT, CDR2 YYEEEE, per germline. V gave up 1 base and J gave up 6 bases; unmatched junction bases: 3. CDR3 protein: CASSLTGGSQPQHF. The DNA for the CDR3 is TGTGCCAGCAGCTTGACAGGGGGTAGTCAGCCCCAGCATTTT. Complete variable domain (other parts from reference TRBV5-6 and TRBJ1-5): DAGVTQSPTHLIKTRGQQVTLRCSPKSGHDTVSWYQQALGQGPQFIFQYYEEEERQRGNFPDRFSGHQFPNYSSELNVNALLLGDSALYLCASSLTGGSQPQHFGDGTRLSIL.

The chain couples TRBV3-1 (or the pseudogene TRBV3-2) to TRBJ1-5; D may be TRBD1 (6 bases). Trimming pared 1 base from V and 7 bases from J, leaving 14 bases between. This CDR3 has 15 residues. Germline V gene lookup returns CDR1 LGHDT and CDR2 YNNKEL (reference sequence). The CDR3 DNA follows: TGTGCCAGCAGCCAAGGCCGGGGGGCGGTCCAGCCCCAGCATTTT. This codes for CASSQGRGAVQPQHF.